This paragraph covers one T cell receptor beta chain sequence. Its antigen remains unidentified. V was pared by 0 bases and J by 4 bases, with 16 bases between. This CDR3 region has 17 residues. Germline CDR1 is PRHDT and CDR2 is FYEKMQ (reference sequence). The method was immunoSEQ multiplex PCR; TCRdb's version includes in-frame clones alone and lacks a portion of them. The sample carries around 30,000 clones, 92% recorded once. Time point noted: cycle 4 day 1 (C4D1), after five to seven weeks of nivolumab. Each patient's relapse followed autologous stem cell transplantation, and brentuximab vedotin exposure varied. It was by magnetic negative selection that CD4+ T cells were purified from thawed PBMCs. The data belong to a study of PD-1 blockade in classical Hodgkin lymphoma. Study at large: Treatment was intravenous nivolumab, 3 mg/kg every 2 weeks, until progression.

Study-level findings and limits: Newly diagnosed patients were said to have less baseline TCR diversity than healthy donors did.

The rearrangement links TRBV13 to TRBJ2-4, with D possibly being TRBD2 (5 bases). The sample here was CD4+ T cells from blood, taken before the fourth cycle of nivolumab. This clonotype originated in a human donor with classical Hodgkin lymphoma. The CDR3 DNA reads TGTGCCAGCAGCTTAGGCTTCGAGGGCGAGGGAAAAAACATTCAGTACTTC. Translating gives CASSLGFEGEGKNIQYF.